Following are 19 T cell receptor beta chains from one sample sequenced in a study of blood T cell repertoires in COVID-19. Assay: immunoSEQ multiplex PCR; the TCRdb copy retains only in-frame clones and omits some. There are roughly 120,000 clones in the sample; roughly four fifths occur only once, and 10% to 15% lies in the top ten. Sequenced: peripheral blood. The source of these receptors is a woman in her sixties or seventies with acute or convalescent COVID-19.

The chain carries TRBV5-1 and TRBJ1-2, with D hard to call. The CDR3 totals 12 residues. Germline CDR1 and CDR2: SGHRS and YFSETQ. V was shortened by 1 base and J by 8 bases, with 9 bases between the two germline ends. In nucleotides, the CDR3 is TGCGCCAGCAGCTTGCTAGGGAGAGGCTACACCTTC. It codes for CASSLLGRGYTF.

This chain joins TRBV15 and TRBJ2-7, with D tentatively TRBD2 (6 bases). CDR3 length equals 15 residues. Germline-derived CDR1 and CDR2 are LNHNV and YYDKDF (reference sequence). V was cut by 4 bases and J by 5 bases, with 18 bases left in between. CDR3 nucleotides: TGTGCCACCAGCACCGTCCTCGAGGGGAGGAACGAGCAGTACTTC. Translated, it gives CATSTVLEGRNEQYF.

The gene calls are TRBV9 and TRBJ2-7, with D maybe TRBD1 (7 bases). Germline-derived CDR1 and CDR2 are SGDLS and YYNGEE. Trimming cost V 2 bases and J 2 bases, with 14 bases left between them. This CDR3 contains 15 residues. CDR3 in DNA: TGTGCCAGCAGCGTGGAGGGGGCAACAGCCTACGAGCAGTACTTC. It is translated as CASSVEGATAYEQYF.

The gene calls are TRBV19 and TRBJ2-1, with 8 nucleotides matching TRBD1. V shed 3 bases, J shed 5 bases, and the junction held 6 bases outside the gene matches. The CDR3 is 15 amino acids. The germline gives CDR1 LNHDA, CDR2 SQIVND (reference sequence). CDR3 sequence reads: CASSIGQGANNEQFF. CDR3 sequence (DNA): TGTGCCAGTAGTATTGGGCAGGGGGCGAACAATGAGCAGTTCTTC.

The chain uses TRBV19 and TRBJ1-1; tentative D call: TRBD1 (6 bases). Looked up from germline, CDR1 is LNHDA and CDR2 is SQIVND (reference sequence). The CDR3 consists of 16 residues. V lost 3 bases to trimming and J lost 4 bases, with 18 bases between them. The DNA of the CDR3 is TGTGCCAGTAGTATCGGCACAGGGAGGGGAGGCACTGAAGCTTTCTTT. Residues: CASSIGTGRGGTEAFF.

The rearrangement links TRBV12-5 to TRBJ2-1; D remains unclear. V was clipped by 7 bases and J by 1 base, with 5 bases between them. The CDR3 consists of 12 residues. The germline V gene encodes CDR1 LGHNT and CDR2 FRNRAP. The CDR3 nucleotides read TGTGCTAGTGCCCGGTCCTACAATGAGCAGTTCTTC. Amino acid sequence: CASARSYNEQFF.

The chain recombines TRBV30 with TRBJ1-6; D is unresolved. The germline V gene encodes CDR1 GTSNPN and CDR2 SVGIG (reference sequence). V was cut by 5 bases and J by 1 base, with 6 bases left in between. The CDR3 has 13 residues. The CDR3 protein is CAWQRSYNSPLHF. For the CDR3, the DNA is TGTGCCTGGCAGAGGTCCTATAATTCACCCCTCCACTTT.

V and J are TRBV6-6 and TRBJ1-5; possibly TRBD1 for D (5 bases). The V gene's germline CDR1 is MNHNY and CDR2 SVGAGI (reference sequence). The CDR3 runs to 16 residues. Trimming removed 1 base from V and 4 bases from J, with 14 bases in between. CDR3 coding DNA: TGTGCCAGCAGTTACTGGACACCAGCTGGTAATCAGCCCCAGCATTTT. Translating gives CASSYWTPAGNQPQHF.

This clone has more than one count but fewer than ten. The rearrangement joins TRBV27 to TRBJ1-2, with TRBD1 matching over 7 bases. The junction had 5 bases not matched to a gene; V was cut back by 3 bases and J by 10 bases. CDR1 is MNHEY and CDR2 is SMNVEV in the germline V gene (reference sequence). The CDR3 totals 12 residues. The CDR3 DNA sequence: TGTGCCAGCAGTTTGGAGGGGGCATCCTACACCTTC. Its translation: CASSLEGASYTF.

In nucleotides, the CDR3 is TGTGCCATCAGGAGAACCAGGGAGGTACGGACTGAAGCTTTCTTT. It yields the protein CAIRRTREVRTEAFF. The V and J genes are TRBV10-3 and TRBJ1-1; TRBD1 might be the D (5 bases). Germline-derived CDR1 and CDR2 are ENHRY and SYGVKD. The CDR3 runs to 15 residues. V was shortened by 6 bases and J by 5 bases, with 19 bases between the two germline ends.

CDR3 DNA: TGTGCCAGCAGCACGAGGCGGGGCGGAGAAACTGGAAACACCATATATTTT. Protein sequence: CASSTRRGGETGNTIYF. This chain joins TRBV9 and TRBJ1-3, with a weak D call TRBD1 (5 bases). The V gene lost 4 bases and the J gene lost 2 bases, with 19 bases spanning the gap. The CDR3 spans 17 residues. Germline values: CDR1 SGDLS, CDR2 YYNGEE.

Only a few counts were recorded for this clone. V is TRBV3-1 (or the pseudogene TRBV3-2) and J is TRBJ2-7, with 8 bases aligning to TRBD2. Trimming cost V 1 base and J 11 bases; bases outside gene matches: 4. The CDR3 has 12 residues. Per the germline V gene, CDR1 is LGHDT and CDR2 is YNNKEL (reference sequence). The CDR3 DNA is TGTGCCAGCAGCCAAGCAAGCGGGGGCAAGTACTTC. This codes for CASSQASGGKYF.

The chain combines TRBV7-8 with TRBJ1-2, with 12 nucleotides matching TRBD1. V trimming: 1 base; J trimming: 3 bases; junction bases outside the gene matches: 9. The CDR3 is 18 residues long. Per germline, CDR1 SGHVS and CDR2 FQNEAQ. CDR3 coding DNA: TGTGCCAGCAGCTTAGACGATCGCGGGACAGGGGGCGACTATGGCTACACCTTC. Amino acids: CASSLDDRGTGGDYGYTF.

This chain connects TRBV5-6 to TRBJ1-1, with D hard to call. There are 12 residues in the CDR3. V was cut by 1 base and J by 6 bases, with 7 bases left in between. The germline V gene has CDR1 SGHDT and CDR2 YYEEEE. The CDR3 DNA reads as TGTGCCAGCAGCTTGCTAGTGGCTGAAGCTTTCTTT. This sequence encodes CASSLLVAEAFF.

The rearrangement links TRBV30 to TRBJ2-3; weak D call: TRBD2 (7 bases). V was trimmed by 1 base and J by 4 bases, leaving 12 bases between them. The CDR3 covers 14 residues. Germline V gives CDR1 GTSNPN, CDR2 SVGIG (reference sequence). The CDR3 sequence: CAWSEGGTADTQYF. CDR3 nucleotide sequence: TGTGCCTGGAGTGAGGGGGGGACGGCAGATACGCAGTATTTT.

The J gene is TRBJ2-7, the V gene TRBV2; D not certain. The V end lost 1 base, the J end lost 3 bases, and 13 bases lay between the germline ends. Germline CDR1 and CDR2: SNHLY and FYNNEI. This CDR3 is 15 amino acids long. For the CDR3, the DNA is TGTGCCAGCAGTGAAGTACAGCAAATGGTCTACGAGCAGTACTTC. Protein product: CASSEVQQMVYEQYF.

The chain links TRBV15 to TRBJ2-3; weak D call: TRBD2 (5 bases). V shed 1 base and J shed 5 bases, with 10 bases lying between them. The CDR3 covers 14 residues. Germline V CDR1 and CDR2: LNHNV, YYDKDF (reference sequence). The CDR3, as DNA: TGTGCCACCAGCAGAGCCGGGATTGAAGATACGCAGTATTTT. It yields the protein CATSRAGIEDTQYF.

This chain joins TRBV10-3 and TRBJ2-2, with D uncertain. The CDR3 covers 12 residues. Germline V gene sequence: CDR1 ENHRY, CDR2 SYGVKD. Trimming shortened V by 4 bases and J by 8 bases, and 8 bases separated the two germline ends. The CDR3: CAISAFEGELFF. The CDR3 coding sequence is TGTGCCATCAGTGCCTTTGAGGGGGAGCTGTTTTTT.

This chain joins TRBV3-1 (or the pseudogene TRBV3-2) and TRBJ2-1, with TRBD2 matching over 11 bases. Germline V gene lookup returns CDR1 LGHDT and CDR2 YNNKEL (reference sequence). With 1 base clipped from V and 13 bases from J, the junction kept 6 bases outside the gene matches. The CDR3 has 14 residues. CDR3: CASSQGNSGGAQFF. Here the CDR3 DNA reads TGTGCCAGCAGCCAAGGAAATAGCGGGGGGGCCCAGTTCTTC.